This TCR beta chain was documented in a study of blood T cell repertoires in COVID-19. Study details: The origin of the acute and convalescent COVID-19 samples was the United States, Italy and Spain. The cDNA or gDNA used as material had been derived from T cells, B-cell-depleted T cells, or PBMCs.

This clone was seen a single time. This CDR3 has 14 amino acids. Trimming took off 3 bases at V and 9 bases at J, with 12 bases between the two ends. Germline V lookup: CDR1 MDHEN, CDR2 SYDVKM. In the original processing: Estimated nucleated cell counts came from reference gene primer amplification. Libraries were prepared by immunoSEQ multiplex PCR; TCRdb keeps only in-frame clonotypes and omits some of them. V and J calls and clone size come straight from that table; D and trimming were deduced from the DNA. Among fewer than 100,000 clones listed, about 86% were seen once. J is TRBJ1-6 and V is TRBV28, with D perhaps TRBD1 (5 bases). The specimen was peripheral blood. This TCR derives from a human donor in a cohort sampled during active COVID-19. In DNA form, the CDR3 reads TGTGCCAGCAGTTTTGGGCAGGGAAGTTCACCCCTCCACTTT. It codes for CASSFGQGSSPLHF.